One sample yielded the 2 T cell receptor beta chains listed below, sequenced in a study of T cell repertoires in cytomegalovirus infection. From the reads, TCRdb called clonotypes with MiXCR, one entry per CDR3 protein. The sample has approximately 170,000 distinct CDR3 sequences; 17% are singletons. The sample comprised CD8+ T cells from PBMCs. Receptor source: a human donor in good health (CMV status not recorded). Some clones in this sample may be carry-over from other donors' samples.

The chain carries TRBV11-3 and TRBJ2-1, with D perhaps TRBD2 (5 bases). Germline loops: CDR1 SGHNT, CDR2 YENEEA. V shed 0 bases and J shed 2 bases, with 11 bases lying between them. This CDR3 is 16 amino acids long. CDR3 nucleotides: TGTGCCAGCAGCTTAGATCTAGCTCCAACCTACAATGAGCAGTTCTTC. Translating gives CASSLDLAPTYNEQFF. Full variable domain (remainder filled in from reference TRBV11-3 and TRBJ2-1): EAGVVQSPRYKIIEKKQPVAFWCNPISGHNTLYWYLQNLGQGPELLIRYENEEAVDDSQLPKDRFSAERLKGVDSTLKIQPAELGDSAVYLCASSLDLAPTYNEQFFGPGTRLTVL.

The chain has TRBV7-8 and TRBJ1-6, with 7 bases that match TRBD1. Germline lookup yields CDR1 SGHVS and CDR2 FQNEAQ. The length of the CDR3 is 15 residues. After removal of 6 bases from V and 6 bases from J, the junction contained 8 bases not matched to a gene. The CDR3 is CASRSPPGGNSPLHF. In nucleotides, the CDR3 is TGTGCCAGCAGGTCCCCACCAGGGGGTAATTCACCCCTCCACTTT.